This T cell receptor (beta chain) was sequenced in a study of T-cell memory formation after mild COVID-19 (dated by TCRdb to the early 2020s). A note on the overall study: TCR sequence clusters from the two donors were largely donor specific. Longitudinal TCRalpha and TCRbeta repertoire sequencing tracked T-cell clones expanding and contracting after mild COVID-19 in two donors. The cohort was made up of two young adult volunteers, one female and one male, who were previously healthy. The investigation overall reported the following: SARS-CoV-2 specificity was not confirmed for the second-wave clones peaking on day 37. Contracting CD4+ clones were located mainly in the CM and EM memory subsets, whereas CD8+ clones were found to be enriched in EMRA. Only two mild cases were covered by the study, and larger cohorts that include severe cases with pre-infection samples were considered necessary. Balanced CD4/CD8 phenotypes were observed for clones contracting from day 15 to 85, whereas a bias towards CD4+ was observed for a second wave of clones expanding from day 15 to 37. Some responding clones were detected in pre-infection memory, suggesting pre-existing cross-reactive memory T cells joined the SARS-CoV-2 response.

PBMCs were isolated by Ficoll-Paque density gradient centrifugation. Sequenced using an Illumina NovaSeq 6000. cDNA libraries for TCRalpha and TCRbeta were prepared by 5'RACE using constant-segment primers, with sample barcodes and unique molecular identifiers added. Trizol reagent was used to extract RNA from every sample. Libraries were amplified in two PCR steps, with a second sample barcode and Illumina TruSeq adapters added in the second step. Libraries were sequenced on an Illumina NovaSeq with 2 x 150 bp paired-end reads. Concerning the study's data processing: The reads were demultiplexed and collapsed into UMI-guided consensus sequences using migec v1.2.7. Using mixcr v2.1.11, UMI consensuses were aligned to TRA and TRB V and J templates and then assembled into clonotypes. A clonotype was counted as expanded or contracted only if both edgeR and NoisET called the change significant, with noise models trained on biological replicates. edgeR calls used a false discovery rate-adjusted p below 0.01 and a log2 fold-change threshold of 1. As an exploratory analysis of dynamics, max-normalized trajectories of the 1000 most abundant clonotypes were examined with PCA combined with hierarchical clustering. The CD4 or CD8 phenotype of responding clones was assigned using the separately sequenced CD4+ and CD8+ repertoires. Clones were called with MiXCR by TCRdb after fastp trimmed the public reads at Q25, and only in-frame beta chains were retained. Under each unique CDR3 protein, matching rows form one entry showing the most common genes and DNA. The authors' filters were not applied to this entry. This sample lists 300,000 to 350,000 distinct CDR3 sequences; roughly an eighth were detected once. About a fifth of the sample is in the top ten clones.

This clonotype was seen at least ten times. The antigen it binds to is not known. Base qualities are not provided; no much larger clone lies one nucleotide away. The clonotype originates from a man aged 18 to 29 who had mild COVID-19 (a few samples of this study predate the infection). The sample titles of this study are shuffled in the database, so cell type and time point are left out; the donor was told from shared clones. The sample taken for sequencing was PBMCs or a T cell subset sorted from them (not recorded which).

The encoded CDR3 is CASSLNRGEQPQHF. The nucleotides are TGTGCCAGCAGCCTAAATAGGGGTGAACAGCCCCAGCATTTT. Rearrangement joined TRBV7-2 to TRBJ1-5; the best D guess is TRBD1, with 5 bases matching. The junction shows trimming of 5 bases on V and 7 bases on J, plus 15 bases between the germline ends. Spanning cysteine to phenylalanine, the CDR3 consists of 14 amino acids. The retained sequence is limited to the CDR3, 42 bases, with the frame set at the first base. Reading the germline V gene gives CDR1 SGHTA and CDR2 FQGNSA.